The T cell receptor (beta chain) under discussion was sequenced for a study of neoadjuvant anti-PD-1 for oral cavity cancer. The overall study: Patients without progression got a fourth dose around day 43.

TCRdb keeps only in-frame clones here, not all; method: immunoSEQ multiplex PCR. The table lists tens of thousands of clones, around 82% of them singletons, with 3% to 3.5% in the top ten. Stage II-IVA oral cavity squamous cell carcinoma was new and untreated by systemic or radiation therapy. The CDR3 is 14 residues long. V dropped 5 bases and J dropped 6 bases, with 13 bases sitting between them. Germline loops: CDR1 WSHSY, CDR2 SAAADI. This TCR was recovered from a person between 35 and 79 years old with oral cavity squamous cell carcinoma. J is TRBJ2-2 and V is TRBV10-2; weak D call: TRBD1 (6 bases). The material was PBMCs, obtained before nivolumab (anti-PD-1) treatment. Here the CDR3 reads CASSQGIGAGELFF. As DNA, the CDR3 is TGCGCCAGCAGTCAGGGGATTGGGGCCGGGGAGCTGTTTTTT.